The 29 T cell receptor beta chains presented below share a single source sample, sequenced in a study of identical twins (dated by TCRdb to 2015 to 2016). The receptor library was made with 5' RACE. The sample was run on an Illumina HiSeq 2000. TCRdb cleaned the public reads at Q25 with fastp, built clones with MiXCR and kept in-frame beta chains. Rows are unified per CDR3 protein, each entry keeping the most common DNA and genes. Within this sample are 500,000 to 650,000 distinct CDR3 sequences, with about a fifth of them counted one time only. Roughly 0.5% of the sample lies in the top ten. Another study also made use of these data, one on yellow fever vaccine responses in identical twins.

The sequencing sample was made of CD4+ T cells sorted from blood. Source of these receptors: a woman between 18 and 30 years old in good health.

The V and J genes are TRBV7-2 and TRBJ2-1; D unresolved. Trimming removed 2 bases from V and 7 bases from J, with 18 bases in between. Germline loops: CDR1 SGHTA, CDR2 FQGNSA. CDR3 length: 16 amino acids. The CDR3 region has the DNA TGTGCCAGCAGCTTATATCCGAGGTCCGACGAAAATGAGCAGTTCTTC. Its translation: CASSLYPRSDENEQFF. The entire variable domain, with the rest obtained from reference TRBV7-2 and TRBJ2-1, is as follows: GAGVSQSPSNKVTEKGKDVELRCDPISGHTALYWYRQSLGQGLEFLIYFQGNSAPDKSGLPSDRFSAERTGGSVSTLTIQRTQQEDSAVYLCASSLYPRSDENEQFFGPGTRLTVL.

This chain connects TRBV20-1 to TRBJ2-1; D is unresolved. Germline CDR1 DFQATT, CDR2 SNEGSKA (reference sequence). Trimming stripped 3 bases from V and 0 bases from J, with 15 bases between. The CDR3 is 16 amino acids. Here the CDR3 reads CSARAELPNSYNEQFF. CDR3 sequence (DNA): TGCAGTGCTAGGGCAGAATTACCGAACTCCTACAATGAGCAGTTCTTC.

This clonotype was seen a few times. The CDR3 region has the DNA TGTGCCAGCAGTTTAAGGAGGCAAGAGACCCAGTACTTC. Its translation: CASSLRRQETQYF. V and J are TRBV27 and TRBJ2-5, with D perhaps TRBD2 (5 bases). V lost 2 bases to trimming and J lost 2 bases, with 6 bases between them. CDR3 length equals 13 residues. The germline V gene encodes CDR1 MNHEY and CDR2 SMNVEV (reference sequence).

V is TRBV12-3 or TRBV12-4 and J is TRBJ1-2; D gene ambiguous. Trimming removed 1 base at V and 6 bases at J, with 9 bases between. This CDR3 spans 13 amino acids. The CDR3 loop reads CASSLGVQDGYTF. CDR3 DNA sequence: TGTGCCAGCAGTTTAGGGGTGCAGGATGGCTACACCTTC.

This clonotype was found a few times. The rearrangement uses TRBV4-1 and TRBJ2-5, with 11 bases aligning to TRBD2. The CDR3 has 15 residues. V lost 2 bases to trimming and J lost 1 base; unmatched junction nucleotides: 0. Per the germline V gene, CDR1 is MGHRA and CDR2 is YSYEKL. CDR3 DNA sequence: TGCGCCAGCAGCCAACTAGCGGGGGGCCAAGAGACCCAGTACTTC. Its translation: CASSQLAGGQETQYF.

V and J are TRBV5-1 and TRBJ2-1; D may be TRBD1 (5 bases). The CDR3 loop spans 16 amino acids. From germline, CDR1 is SGHRS and CDR2 YFSETQ. Trimming cost V 4 bases and J 1 base, with 15 bases left between them. The CDR3 sequence is CASSMDTRLSYNEQFF. The DNA of the CDR3 is TGCGCCAGCAGCATGGACACCCGTCTATCCTACAATGAGCAGTTCTTC.

CDR3 in amino acids: CATSDKGQGSGANNEQFF. The DNA of the CDR3 is TGTGCCACCAGTGATAAGGGACAGGGTTCCGGGGCGAACAATGAGCAGTTCTTC. The chain employs TRBV24-1 and TRBJ2-1, with TRBD1 identical over 9 bases. The CDR3 covers 18 residues. V lost 3 bases to trimming and J lost 5 bases; unmatched junction nucleotides: 13. Looked up from germline, CDR1 is KGHDR and CDR2 is SFDVKD.

V gene TRBV20-1 combines with J gene TRBJ1-1, with D tentatively TRBD1 (6 bases). CDR3 size: 12 residues. Germline V gene sequence: CDR1 DFQATT, CDR2 SNEGSKA (reference sequence). The V end lost 5 bases, the J end lost 5 bases, and 12 bases lay between the germline ends. CDR3 loop: CSAPPGATEAFF. The CDR3 DNA is TGCAGTGCTCCCCCGGGGGCAACTGAAGCTTTCTTT.

This rearrangement joins TRBV6-2 or TRBV6-3 to TRBJ2-7; TRBD1 might be the D (6 bases). With 5 bases removed from V and 5 bases from J, the gap between germline ends came to 13 bases. The CDR3 runs to 13 residues. Germline CDR1 is MNHEY and CDR2 is SVGEGT. In nucleotides, the CDR3 is TGTGCCAGCAGTCTGGGGGCAGGGAACGAGCAGTACGTC. Protein product: CASSLGAGNEQYV.

This chain joins TRBV10-3 and TRBJ2-7; 9 nucleotides match TRBD1. The CDR3 is 15 residues long. J lost 4 bases, V lost 3 bases, and 7 bases had no gene match. Per germline, CDR1 ENHRY and CDR2 SYGVKD. CDR3 sequence: CAISDPPGQGYEQYV. In DNA form, the CDR3 reads TGTGCCATCAGTGATCCCCCGGGACAGGGTTACGAGCAGTACGTC.

The sample holds a few counts of this clonotype. The V and J genes are TRBV4-1 and TRBJ2-3; D uncertain. CDR1 MGHRA and CDR2 YSYEKL come from the germline V gene. The V gene lost 3 bases and the J gene lost 5 bases, with 9 bases spanning the gap. This CDR3 has 13 residues. As DNA, the CDR3 is TGCGCCAGCAGCCAGGCTATTGGAGATACGCAGTATTTT. This encodes CASSQAIGDTQYF.

The sample holds a few counts of this clonotype. The chain recombines TRBV21-1 with TRBJ2-2; TRBD1 is taken as the D call from the table, unchecked against the DNA. TRBV21-1 is a pseudogene segment. This CDR3 has 15 amino acids. CDR3 in DNA: TGTGCCAGCTCAGAAGGGACAGGGGTTAGCGGGGAGCTGTTTTTT. Encoded protein: CASSEGTGVSGELFF.

This clonotype was seen more than once but under ten times. The chain is built from TRBV12-3 or TRBV12-4 and TRBJ2-3, with D unresolved. V shed 5 bases and J shed 4 bases, with 16 bases lying between them. The CDR3 is 15 amino acids. Here the CDR3 DNA reads TGTGCCAGCAGTCGCCGGATCCAACCCCCAGATACGCAGTATTTT. Protein product: CASSRRIQPPDTQYF.

The chain joins TRBV12-3 or TRBV12-4 to TRBJ1-6; D is unresolved. V lost 8 bases, J lost 7 bases, and 9 bases lay in between. This CDR3 comprises 12 residues. CDR3 coding DNA: TGTGCCAGCCGGAGGCTGAATTCACCCCTCCACTTT. It specifies CASRRLNSPLHF.

This chain joins TRBV28 and TRBJ2-7; 8 bases fit TRBD1. The length of the CDR3 is 13 residues. Germline assignment: CDR1 MDHEN and CDR2 SYDVKM. Losses at the gene ends were 4 bases for V and 5 bases for J; bases not matched to a gene: 4. In DNA form, the CDR3 reads TGTGCCAGCAGTTCCGGGACAGGAAACGAGCAGTACGTC. Residues: CASSSGTGNEQYV.

This clonotype was seen ten or more times. The chain joins TRBV10-3 to TRBJ1-5, with D hard to call. This CDR3 spans 16 amino acids. Trimming removed 0 bases at V and 0 bases at J, with 9 bases between. From germline, CDR1 is ENHRY and CDR2 SYGVKD. Written as DNA, the CDR3 is TGTGCCATCAGTGAGTCGTTGGGTGATAGCAATCAGCCCCAGCATTTT. Translated: CAISESLGDSNQPQHF.

This clonotype has just a few counts. The chain joins TRBV12-3 or TRBV12-4 to TRBJ2-1; the D is unclear. The CDR3 has 12 amino acids. Trimming cost V 4 bases and J 7 bases, with 8 bases left between them. CDR3 sequence reads: CASSSPRNEQFF. The CDR3 DNA reads TGTGCCAGCAGTTCCCCAAGGAATGAGCAGTTCTTC.

This chain uses TRBV7-2 with TRBJ2-7, with TRBD2 matching over 11 bases. Germline CDR1 and CDR2: SGHTA and FQGNSA. V lost 3 bases and J lost 1; bases outside the gene matches: 5. This CDR3 has 16 residues. For the CDR3, the DNA is TGTGCCAGCAGCTTGTCCCCTAGCGGGAGGTCCTACGAGCAGTACTTC. Protein: CASSLSPSGRSYEQYF.

A few counts support this clonotype. The chain is built from TRBV15 and TRBJ2-2; D may be TRBD1 (5 bases). From germline, CDR1 is LNHNV and CDR2 YYDKDF (reference sequence). This CDR3 is 13 amino acids long. With 2 bases removed from V and 7 bases from J, the gap between germline ends came to 8 bases. CDR3 residues: CATSRSQGGELFF. CDR3 nucleotides: TGTGCCACCAGCAGATCCCAGGGCGGGGAGCTGTTTTTT.

This clonotype was counted between two and nine times. V usage is TRBV24-1 and J usage is TRBJ2-2; unclear D gene. Looked up from germline, CDR1 is KGHDR and CDR2 is SFDVKD. Trimming pared 0 bases from V and 0 bases from J, leaving 7 bases between. The CDR3 length is 16 residues. The CDR3 bases are TGTGCCACCAGTGATTTGGGCGGTACGAACACCGGGGAGCTGTTTTTT. The encoded protein is CATSDLGGTNTGELFF.

For the CDR3, the DNA is TGTGCCAGCAGCCATCAGGGGCGGTACGAGCAGTACTTC. Translating it yields CASSHQGRYEQYF. The J gene is TRBJ2-7, the V gene TRBV28; TRBD1 is a possible D gene (6 bases). From germline, CDR1 is MDHEN and CDR2 SYDVKM. V was shortened by 6 bases and J by 4 bases, with 13 bases between the two germline ends. This CDR3 has 13 residues.

The table lists this clonotype with a few counts. This CDR3 reads CASSLAGLAGGLFQETQYF. CDR3 DNA sequence: TGTGCCAGCAGCTTAGCGGGACTAGCGGGGGGGCTTTTCCAAGAGACCCAGTACTTC. The chain joins TRBV7-2 to TRBJ2-5; 16 positions match TRBD2. V was clipped by 0 bases and J by 1 base; unmatched bases: 5. Germline V gives CDR1 SGHTA, CDR2 FQGNSA. The CDR3 totals 19 residues.

There are a few counts of this clonotype. The gene calls are TRBV10-3 and TRBJ1-1; D uncertain. The CDR3 has 12 residues. The V end was cut by 2 bases, the J end by 11 bases, with 12 bases between. The germline V gene encodes CDR1 ENHRY and CDR2 SYGVKD. CDR3 amino acids: CAISERGVTAFF. DNA for the CDR3: TGTGCCATCAGTGAGCGGGGAGTAACGGCTTTCTTT.

V usage is TRBV12-3 or TRBV12-4 and J usage is TRBJ2-5; the D call may be TRBD1 or TRBD2 (5 bases each). Trimming took 6 bases from V and 0 from J, leaving 8 bases between them. The CDR3 consists of 13 residues. The DNA of the CDR3 is TGTGCCAGCAGCTGGGGGAACCAAGAGACCCAGTACTTC. Amino acid sequence: CASSWGNQETQYF.

The gene calls are TRBV5-1 and TRBJ2-5, with 13 positions matching TRBD2. Trimming cost V 5 bases and J 5 bases; bases outside gene matches: 3. The CDR3 runs 14 residues. Germline CDR1 is SGHRS and CDR2 is YFSETQ. The DNA of the CDR3 is TGCGCCAGCAGGACTAGCGGGGGGACGGAGACCCAGTACTTC. It encodes CASRTSGGTETQYF. The entire variable domain, with the rest obtained from reference TRBV5-1 and TRBJ2-5, is as follows: KAGVTQTPRYLIKTRGQQVTLSCSPISGHRSVSWYQQTPGQGLQFLFEYFSETQRNKGNFPGRFSGRQFSNSRSEMNVSTLELGDSALYLCASRTSGGTETQYFGPGTRLLVL.

This clonotype turned up a few times. The chain is built from TRBV11-3 and TRBJ1-1, with TRBD1 as a possible D gene (5 bases). V lost 6 bases and J lost 2, with 16 bases in between. This CDR3 region has 15 residues. CDR1 is SGHNT, CDR2 YENEEA, per germline. As DNA, the CDR3 is TGTGCCAGCAGTTCTACAGGAGCAGCTAACACTGAAGCTTTCTTT. It specifies CASSSTGAANTEAFF. Full variable domain (missing parts from reference TRBV11-3 and TRBJ1-1): EAGVVQSPRYKIIEKKQPVAFWCNPISGHNTLYWYLQNLGQGPELLIRYENEEAVDDSQLPKDRFSAERLKGVDSTLKIQPAELGDSAVYLCASSSTGAANTEAFFGQGTRLTVV.

This clonotype was seen only a few times. This chain joins TRBV10-3 and TRBJ2-2; 8 bases match TRBD2. The V gene end was trimmed by 2 bases and the J gene end by 6 bases; junction bases not matched to a gene: 5. The CDR3 totals 15 residues. Germline values: CDR1 ENHRY, CDR2 SYGVKD. In DNA, the CDR3 is TGTGCCATCAGTGAGCTAGGACTAGCCTCCGGGGAGCTGTTTTTT. The encoded protein is CAISELGLASGELFF.

This clonotype was seen only a few times. V gene TRBV5-1 combines with J gene TRBJ1-2; TRBD1 is a possible D gene (6 bases). The CDR3 has 14 residues. Germline CDR1 and CDR2: SGHRS and YFSETQ. Trimming took off 4 bases at V and 6 bases at J, with 16 bases between the two ends. DNA of the CDR3: TGCGCCAGCAGCGTGGACAGCGACCAAAATGGCTACACCTTC. It yields the protein CASSVDSDQNGYTF.

The chain joins TRBV2 to TRBJ2-7; D possibly uses TRBD1 or TRBD2 (5 bases each). The CDR3 is 15 amino acids. Looked up from germline, CDR1 is SNHLY and CDR2 is FYNNEI. The germline V and J ends were trimmed by 3 bases and 2 bases, with 14 bases remaining between them. The DNA of the CDR3 is TGTGCCAGCAGTGATCCGGGGCTACCCCCCTACGAGCAGTACTTC. It codes for CASSDPGLPPYEQYF.